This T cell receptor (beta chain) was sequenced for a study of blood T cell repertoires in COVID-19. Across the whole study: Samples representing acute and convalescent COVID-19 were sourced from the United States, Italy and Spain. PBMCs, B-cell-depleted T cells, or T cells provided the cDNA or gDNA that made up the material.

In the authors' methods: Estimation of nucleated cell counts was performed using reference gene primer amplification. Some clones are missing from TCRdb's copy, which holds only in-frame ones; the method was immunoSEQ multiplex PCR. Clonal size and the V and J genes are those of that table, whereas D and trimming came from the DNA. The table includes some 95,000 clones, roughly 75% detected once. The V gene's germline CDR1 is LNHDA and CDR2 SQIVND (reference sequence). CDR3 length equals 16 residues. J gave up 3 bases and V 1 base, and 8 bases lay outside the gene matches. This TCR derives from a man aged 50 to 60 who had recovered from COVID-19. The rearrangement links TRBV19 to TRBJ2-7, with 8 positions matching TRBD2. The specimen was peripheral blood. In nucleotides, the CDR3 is TGTGCCAGTAGTATAGTCCCGACTAGCGCCTTCTACGAGCAGTACTTC. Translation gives CASSIVPTSAFYEQYF.